This T cell receptor (beta chain) stems from a study of blood T cell repertoires in COVID-19. Recruitment covered about 25 US areas and drew participants whose ages spanned roughly 18 to 89 years. There are 14 residues in the CDR3. Germline V gene sequence: CDR1 MDHEN, CDR2 SYDVKM. V was shortened by 5 bases and J by 0 bases, with 5 bases between the two germline ends. Original handling: The assay estimated nucleated cells by amplifying reference gene primers. The repertoire was sequenced with immunoSEQ multiplex PCR; TCRdb's copy has only in-frame clones and lacks some. V and J calls and clone size are those listed in that table; D and trimming were worked out from the DNA. The repertoire holds about 200,000 clones, with approximately 82% as singletons.

The source of this sequence is a woman aged 55-75 years with acute COVID-19. Source material: PBMCs or T cells enriched from blood (not recorded which). The chain is built from TRBV28 and TRBJ2-6; D is unresolved. The CDR3 reads CASSLSSGANVLTF. In DNA, the CDR3 is TGTGCCAGCAGTCTGTCCTCTGGGGCCAACGTCCTGACTTTC.